These T cell receptor beta chains were read from a single sample in a study of blood T cell repertoires in COVID-19. Clones were sequenced by immunoSEQ multiplex PCR, and TCRdb holds only the in-frame ones, with some missing. The table lists roughly 260,000 clones, 88% of them singletons, with approximately 3.8% in the top ten. The sequencing input was peripheral blood. Receptor source: a man between 60 and 75 years old who had recovered from COVID-19. CDR3s include the opening cysteine and the closing phenylalanine or tryptophan. Each record gives: D gene, V gene, J gene, clone size, CDR3 protein, CDR3 DNA. D genes are given only for firm matches. Size values are once, few and many counts, or a class for expanded clones, and some rows have none.

d_call: .; v_call: TRBV12-5; j_call: TRBJ2-3; clone_size: .; cdr3_aa: CASGTRADTQYF; cdr3_nt: TGTGCTAGTGGTACTAGAGCAGATACGCAGTATTTT
d_call: TRBD1; v_call: TRBV7-2; j_call: TRBJ1-5; clone_size: .; cdr3_aa: CASSPDRGSGQPQHF; cdr3_nt: TGTGCCAGCAGCCCGGACAGGGGATCGGGTCAGCCCCAGCATTTT
d_call: .; v_call: TRBV7-2; j_call: TRBJ1-6; clone_size: .; cdr3_aa: CASSRAGDPNSPLHF; cdr3_nt: TGTGCCAGCAGCCGGGCGGGGGACCCCAATTCACCCCTCCACTTT
d_call: TRBD2; v_call: TRBV2; j_call: TRBJ2-7; clone_size: .; cdr3_aa: CASKGLAGGLYEQYF; cdr3_nt: TGTGCCAGCAAAGGACTAGCGGGGGGGCTGTACGAGCAGTACTTC
d_call: TRBD2; v_call: TRBV7-9; j_call: TRBJ2-5; clone_size: .; cdr3_aa: CASSPTSGGVLETQYF; cdr3_nt: TGTGCCAGCAGCCCAACTAGCGGGGGGGTCCTGGAGACCCAGTACTTC
d_call: .; v_call: TRBV5-1; j_call: TRBJ2-3; clone_size: once; cdr3_aa: CASGKDYSDTQYF; cdr3_nt: TGCGCCAGCGGCAAGGACTACTCAGATACGCAGTATTTT
d_call: TRBD2; v_call: TRBV5-1; j_call: TRBJ2-5; clone_size: once; cdr3_aa: CASSFGLAGRETQYF; cdr3_nt: TGCGCCAGCAGCTTCGGCCTAGCGGGGCGAGAGACCCAGTACTTC
d_call: .; v_call: TRBV24-1; j_call: TRBJ2-5; clone_size: .; cdr3_aa: CATNRLRGYQETQYF; cdr3_nt: TGTGCCACCAACAGACTGAGGGGGTACCAAGAGACCCAGTACTTC
d_call: .; v_call: TRBV18; j_call: TRBJ1-5; clone_size: .; cdr3_aa: CASSPLGANQPQHF; cdr3_nt: TGTGCCAGCTCACCGTTAGGGGCCAATCAGCCCCAGCATTTT
d_call: .; v_call: TRBV19; j_call: TRBJ2-5; clone_size: once; cdr3_aa: CASSIGSGKETQYF; cdr3_nt: TGTGCCAGTAGTATCGGTTCAGGGAAAGAGACCCAGTACTTC
d_call: TRBD1; v_call: TRBV5-4; j_call: TRBJ2-1; clone_size: .; cdr3_aa: CASSLGDRGRSEQFF; cdr3_nt: TGTGCCAGCAGCTTGGGGGACAGGGGGCGCAGTGAGCAGTTCTTC
d_call: TRBD1; v_call: TRBV5-1; j_call: TRBJ2-7; clone_size: .; cdr3_aa: CASSLELGQGEYEQYF; cdr3_nt: TGCGCCAGCAGCTTGGAATTGGGACAGGGAGAGTACGAGCAGTACTTC
d_call: .; v_call: TRBV9; j_call: TRBJ2-2; clone_size: .; cdr3_aa: CASSVELQGRGTGELFF; cdr3_nt: TGTGCCAGCAGCGTAGAGTTACAGGGAAGGGGCACCGGGGAGCTGTTTTTT
d_call: TRBD1; v_call: TRBV5-1; j_call: TRBJ2-2; clone_size: .; cdr3_aa: CASSLGQGSPGELFF; cdr3_nt: TGCGCCAGCAGCTTAGGACAGGGAAGCCCCGGGGAGCTGTTTTTT
d_call: TRBD1; v_call: TRBV10-3; j_call: TRBJ2-7; clone_size: .; cdr3_aa: CATIGQGVYEQYF; cdr3_nt: TGTGCCACTATCGGACAGGGTGTTTACGAGCAGTACTTC
d_call: TRBD2; v_call: TRBV6-2/TRBV6-3; j_call: TRBJ2-4; clone_size: .; cdr3_aa: CASSFSGGDKNIQYF; cdr3_nt: TGTGCCAGCAGTTTTAGCGGGGGGGACAAAAACATTCAGTACTTC
d_call: .; v_call: TRBV3-1/TRBV3-2; j_call: TRBJ2-1; clone_size: few; cdr3_aa: CASSQGDALQFF; cdr3_nt: TGTGCCAGCAGCCAAGGCGATGCCCTCCAGTTCTTC
d_call: .; v_call: TRBV7-6; j_call: TRBJ1-1; clone_size: .; cdr3_aa: CASSFPGHTEAFF; cdr3_nt: TGTGCCAGCAGCTTCCCAGGCCACACTGAAGCTTTCTTT
d_call: .; v_call: TRBV29-1; j_call: TRBJ2-6; clone_size: .; cdr3_aa: CSVAVGQEFSGANVLTF; cdr3_nt: TGCAGCGTGGCGGTGGGTCAAGAATTCTCTGGGGCCAACGTCCTGACTTTC
d_call: TRBD2; v_call: TRBV7-3; j_call: TRBJ2-5; clone_size: .; cdr3_aa: CASSHNGGGWETQYF; cdr3_nt: TGTGCCAGCAGCCACAACGGCGGGGGATGGGAGACCCAGTACTTC
d_call: .; v_call: TRBV24-1; j_call: TRBJ2-1; clone_size: once; cdr3_aa: CATSQGRYNEQFF; cdr3_nt: TGTGCCACCAGTCAGGGAAGGTACAATGAGCAGTTCTTC
d_call: .; v_call: TRBV6-5; j_call: TRBJ1-6; clone_size: .; cdr3_aa: CASSYRGGDSPLHF; cdr3_nt: TGTGCCAGCAGCTATAGGGGGGGGGACTCACCCCTCCACTTT
d_call: .; v_call: TRBV9; j_call: TRBJ1-1; clone_size: .; cdr3_aa: CASSRTDSLNTEAFF; cdr3_nt: TGTGCCAGCAGCCGAACGGACAGTCTGAACACTGAAGCTTTCTTT
d_call: .; v_call: TRBV7-6; j_call: TRBJ2-5; clone_size: .; cdr3_aa: CASSFVETQYF; cdr3_nt: TGTGCCAGCAGCTTCGTAGAGACCCAGTACTTC
d_call: TRBD1; v_call: TRBV6-4; j_call: TRBJ2-7; clone_size: .; cdr3_aa: CASSPTGTGFYEQYF; cdr3_nt: TGTGCCAGCAGTCCGACCGGGACAGGGTTTTACGAGCAGTACTTC
d_call: TRBD1; v_call: TRBV5-5; j_call: TRBJ2-7; clone_size: .; cdr3_aa: CASSPGQDSYEQYF; cdr3_nt: TGTGCCAGCAGCCCCGGACAGGATTCCTACGAGCAGTACTTC
d_call: .; v_call: TRBV5-1; j_call: TRBJ1-4; clone_size: .; cdr3_aa: CASSLTWAGEKLFF; cdr3_nt: TGCGCCAGCAGCTTGACCTGGGCAGGGGAAAAACTGTTTTTT
d_call: .; v_call: TRBV10-2; j_call: TRBJ1-6; clone_size: .; cdr3_aa: CASRGVLENSPLHF; cdr3_nt: TGCGCCAGCAGAGGGGTCCTGGAGAATTCACCCCTCCACTTT
d_call: .; v_call: TRBV9; j_call: TRBJ1-3; clone_size: few; cdr3_aa: CASSVALQAVGNTIYF; cdr3_nt: TGTGCCAGCAGCGTAGCTTTACAGGCTGTCGGAAACACCATATATTTT
d_call: TRBD1; v_call: TRBV5-4; j_call: TRBJ1-2; clone_size: once; cdr3_aa: CASSGGTAANYGYTF; cdr3_nt: TGTGCCAGCAGCGGAGGGACAGCAGCTAACTATGGCTACACCTTC
d_call: TRBD2; v_call: TRBV18; j_call: TRBJ2-2; clone_size: .; cdr3_aa: CASSPVNLAGMNTGELFF; cdr3_nt: TGTGCCAGCTCACCCGTAAACCTAGCGGGGATGAACACCGGGGAGCTGTTTTTT
d_call: TRBD1; v_call: TRBV19; j_call: TRBJ1-5; clone_size: .; cdr3_aa: CASSPTLDRGNQPQHF; cdr3_nt: TGTGCCAGTAGTCCTACCCTGGACAGGGGCAATCAGCCCCAGCATTTT
d_call: .; v_call: TRBV28; j_call: TRBJ2-6; clone_size: .; cdr3_aa: CASSLSTGGANVLTF; cdr3_nt: TGTGCCAGCAGTCTATCGACGGGTGGGGCCAACGTCCTGACTTTC
d_call: TRBD1; v_call: TRBV10-3; j_call: TRBJ1-2; clone_size: .; cdr3_aa: CAISESGTGPGYTF; cdr3_nt: TGTGCCATCAGTGAGTCGGGGACAGGCCCTGGCTACACCTTC
d_call: .; v_call: TRBV3-1/TRBV3-2; j_call: TRBJ1-1; clone_size: .; cdr3_aa: CASRQEPGTEAFF; cdr3_nt: TGTGCCAGCAGACAGGAACCGGGCACTGAAGCTTTCTTT
d_call: .; v_call: TRBV15; j_call: TRBJ2-2; clone_size: .; cdr3_aa: CATSRDINRNTGELFF; cdr3_nt: TGTGCCACCAGCAGAGATATAAACAGGAACACCGGGGAGCTGTTTTTT
d_call: TRBD1; v_call: TRBV9; j_call: TRBJ2-3; clone_size: once; cdr3_aa: CASGPGTGNTDTQYF; cdr3_nt: TGTGCCAGCGGCCCGGGGACAGGGAACACAGATACGCAGTATTTT
d_call: TRBD1; v_call: TRBV9; j_call: TRBJ1-6; clone_size: .; cdr3_aa: CASSVAGTGVSPLHF; cdr3_nt: TGTGCCAGCAGCGTAGCCGGGACAGGGGTTTCACCCCTCCACTTT
d_call: TRBD2; v_call: TRBV7-6; j_call: TRBJ2-1; clone_size: .; cdr3_aa: CASSSSSGGANEQFF; cdr3_nt: TGTGCCAGCAGCTCCAGTAGCGGGGGGGCAAATGAGCAGTTCTTC
d_call: .; v_call: TRBV7-9; j_call: TRBJ1-1; clone_size: .; cdr3_aa: CASSLAGGTTEAFF; cdr3_nt: TGTGCCAGCAGCTTAGCAGGGGGTACCACTGAAGCTTTCTTT
d_call: TRBD1; v_call: TRBV29-1; j_call: TRBJ1-5; clone_size: .; cdr3_aa: CSVLNRTGNQPQHF; cdr3_nt: TGCAGCGTCCTAAACCGGACAGGGAATCAGCCCCAGCATTTT
d_call: .; v_call: TRBV6-5; j_call: TRBJ1-5; clone_size: .; cdr3_aa: CASRGGWGQPQHF; cdr3_nt: TGTGCCAGCAGGGGGGGGTGGGGTCAGCCCCAGCATTTT